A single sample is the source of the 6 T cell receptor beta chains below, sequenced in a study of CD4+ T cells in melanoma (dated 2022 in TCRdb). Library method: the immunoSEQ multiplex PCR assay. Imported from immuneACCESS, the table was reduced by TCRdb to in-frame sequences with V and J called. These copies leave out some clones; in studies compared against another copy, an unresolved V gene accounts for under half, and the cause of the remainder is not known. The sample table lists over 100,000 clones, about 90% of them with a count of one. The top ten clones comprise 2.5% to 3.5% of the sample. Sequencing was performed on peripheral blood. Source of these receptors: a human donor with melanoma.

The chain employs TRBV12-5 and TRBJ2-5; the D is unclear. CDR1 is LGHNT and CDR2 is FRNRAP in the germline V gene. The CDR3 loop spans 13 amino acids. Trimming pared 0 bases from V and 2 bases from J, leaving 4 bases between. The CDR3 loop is CASGLVNQETQYF. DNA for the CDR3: TGTGCTAGTGGTTTGGTAAATCAAGAGACCCAGTACTTC.

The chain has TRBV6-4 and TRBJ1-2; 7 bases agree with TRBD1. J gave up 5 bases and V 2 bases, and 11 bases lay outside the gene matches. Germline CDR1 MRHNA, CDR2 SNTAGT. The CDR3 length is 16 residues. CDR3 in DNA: TGTGCCAGCAGTGACAGACCGGGACAGCTGGCTTATGGCTACACCTTC. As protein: CASSDRPGQLAYGYTF.

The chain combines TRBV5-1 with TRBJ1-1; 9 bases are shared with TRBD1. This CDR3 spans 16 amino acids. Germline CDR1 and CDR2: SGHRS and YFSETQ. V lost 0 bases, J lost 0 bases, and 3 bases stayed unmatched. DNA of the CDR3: TGCGCCAGCAGCTTGGGACAGGGGGGGATGAACACTGAAGCTTTCTTT. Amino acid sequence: CASSLGQGGMNTEAFF.

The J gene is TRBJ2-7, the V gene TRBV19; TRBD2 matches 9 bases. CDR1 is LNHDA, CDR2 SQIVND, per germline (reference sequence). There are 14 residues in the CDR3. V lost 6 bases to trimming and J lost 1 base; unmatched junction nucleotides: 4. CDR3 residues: CASSRTSDSYEQYF. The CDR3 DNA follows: TGTGCCAGTAGCCGGACTAGCGATTCCTACGAGCAGTACTTC.

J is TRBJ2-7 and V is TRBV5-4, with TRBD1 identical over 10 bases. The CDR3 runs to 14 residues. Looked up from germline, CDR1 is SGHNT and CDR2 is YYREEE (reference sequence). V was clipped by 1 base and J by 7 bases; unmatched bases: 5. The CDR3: CASSLKGTGVEQYF. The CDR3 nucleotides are TGTGCCAGCAGCTTGAAGGGGACAGGGGTGGAGCAGTACTTC.

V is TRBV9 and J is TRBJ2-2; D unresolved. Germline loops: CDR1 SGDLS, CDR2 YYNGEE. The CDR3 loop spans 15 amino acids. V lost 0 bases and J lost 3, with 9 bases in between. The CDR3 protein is CASSVEGMYTGELFF. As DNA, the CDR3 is TGTGCCAGCAGCGTAGAAGGGATGTACACCGGGGAGCTGTTTTTT. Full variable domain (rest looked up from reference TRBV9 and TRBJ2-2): DSGVTQTPKHLITATGQRVTLRCSPRSGDLSVYWYQQSLDQGLQFLIQYYNGEERAKGNILERFSAQQFPDLHSELNLSSLELGDSALYFCASSVEGMYTGELFFGEGSRLTVL.